The present T cell receptor beta chain was sequenced within a study of T cell clonotyping in hematopoietic cell transplantation. Here immunoSEQ multiplex PCR was the method, and the copy in TCRdb shows in-frame clones only, minus some. The sample holds approximately 11,000 clones; about 51% are singletons and the top ten take roughly 13%. This clone was picked up a small number of times. Its antigen is undetermined. Blood collection times were about day -28 and days 30, 100, 180 posttransplant. Deletions cut 4 bases from V and 0 bases from J, with 11 bases between. CDR1 is SGHTS and CDR2 is YDEGEE in the germline V gene. The CDR3 is 15 residues long. Study-level results: Graft donor and pretransplant recipient Inverse Simpson Index values predicted broader posttransplant TCR diversity. Recipient TCR diversity dropped after transplant; expanded clonotypes rose from day 30 to 180.

This chain uses TRBV5-8 with TRBJ1-5; D not certain. The sequencing here drew on peripheral blood mononuclear cells, taken 100 days after allogeneic stem cell transplant. This sequence originates from a female patient in her fifties or sixties who had an allogeneic stem cell transplant from an unrelated donor, so the T cells may come from the graft donor. Some clones in this sample may be carry-over from other donors' samples. The CDR3 DNA reads as TGTGCCAGCAGCATCCAAGGATATAGCAATCAGCCCCAGCATTTT. Translated, it gives CASSIQGYSNQPQHF.